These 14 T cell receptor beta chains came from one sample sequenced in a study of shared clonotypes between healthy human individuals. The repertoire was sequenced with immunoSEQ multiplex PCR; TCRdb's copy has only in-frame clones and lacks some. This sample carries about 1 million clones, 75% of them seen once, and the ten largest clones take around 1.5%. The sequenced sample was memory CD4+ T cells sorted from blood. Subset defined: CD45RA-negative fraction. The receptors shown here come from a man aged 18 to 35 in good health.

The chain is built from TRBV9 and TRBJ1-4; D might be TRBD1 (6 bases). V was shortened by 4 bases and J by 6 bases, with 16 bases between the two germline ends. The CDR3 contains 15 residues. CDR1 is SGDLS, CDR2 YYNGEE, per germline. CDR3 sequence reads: CASSSRGGGHEKLFF. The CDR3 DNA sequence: TGTGCCAGCAGCTCCCGTGGGGGGGGGCATGAAAAACTGTTTTTT.

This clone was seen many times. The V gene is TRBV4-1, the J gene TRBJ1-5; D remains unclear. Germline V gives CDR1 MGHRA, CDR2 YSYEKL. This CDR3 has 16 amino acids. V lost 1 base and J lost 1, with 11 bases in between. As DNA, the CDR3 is TGCGCCAGCAGCCAAGTTGATCTCGTGAGCAATCAGCCCCAGCATTTT. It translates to CASSQVDLVSNQPQHF.

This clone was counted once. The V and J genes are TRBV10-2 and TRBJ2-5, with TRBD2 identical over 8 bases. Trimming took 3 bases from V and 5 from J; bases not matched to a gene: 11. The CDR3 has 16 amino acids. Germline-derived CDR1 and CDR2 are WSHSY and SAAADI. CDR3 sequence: CASSERVGLVGETQYF. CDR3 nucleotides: TGCGCCAGCAGTGAAAGGGTGGGACTAGTGGGGGAGACCCAGTACTTC.

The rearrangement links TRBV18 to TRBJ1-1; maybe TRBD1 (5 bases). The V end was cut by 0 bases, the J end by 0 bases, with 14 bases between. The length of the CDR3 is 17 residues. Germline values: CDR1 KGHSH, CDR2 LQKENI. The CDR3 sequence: CASSPPGFSQVNTEAFF. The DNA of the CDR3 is TGTGCCAGCTCACCACCCGGATTCTCACAGGTGAACACTGAAGCTTTCTTT.

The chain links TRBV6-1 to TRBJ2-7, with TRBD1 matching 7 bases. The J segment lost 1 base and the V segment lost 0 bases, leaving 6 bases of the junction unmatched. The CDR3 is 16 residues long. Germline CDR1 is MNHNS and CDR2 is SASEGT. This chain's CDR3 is CASSEAERTGSYEQYF. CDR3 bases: TGTGCCAGCAGTGAAGCGGAGAGGACAGGTTCCTACGAGCAGTACTTC.

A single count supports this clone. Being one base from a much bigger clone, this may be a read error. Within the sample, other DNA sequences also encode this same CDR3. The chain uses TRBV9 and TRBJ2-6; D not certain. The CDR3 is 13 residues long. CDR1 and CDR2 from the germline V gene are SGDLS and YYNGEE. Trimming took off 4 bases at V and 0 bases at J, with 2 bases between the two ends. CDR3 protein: CASSRSGANVLTF. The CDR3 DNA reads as TGTGCCAGCAGCCGCTCTGGGGCCAACGTCCTGACTTTC.

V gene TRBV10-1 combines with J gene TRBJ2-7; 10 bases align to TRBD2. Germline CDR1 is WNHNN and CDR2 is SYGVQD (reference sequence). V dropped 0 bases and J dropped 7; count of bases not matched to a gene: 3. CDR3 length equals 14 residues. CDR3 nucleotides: TGCGCCAGCAGTGAGTCTAGCGGGAGGTCTGAGCAGTACTTC. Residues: CASSESSGRSEQYF.

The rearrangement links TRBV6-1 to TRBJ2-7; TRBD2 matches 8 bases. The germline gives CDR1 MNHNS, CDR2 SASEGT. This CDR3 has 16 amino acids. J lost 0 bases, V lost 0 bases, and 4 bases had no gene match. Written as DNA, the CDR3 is TGTGCCAGCAGTGAAGCCCCGGGGGGGGCCTCCTACGAGCAGTACTTC. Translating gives CASSEAPGGASYEQYF.

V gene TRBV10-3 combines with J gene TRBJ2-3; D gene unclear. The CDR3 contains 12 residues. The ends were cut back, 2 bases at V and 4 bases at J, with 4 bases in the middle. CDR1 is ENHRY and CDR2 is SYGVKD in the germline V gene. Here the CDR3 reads CAISENSDTQYF. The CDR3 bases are TGTGCCATCAGTGAGAATTCAGATACGCAGTATTTT.

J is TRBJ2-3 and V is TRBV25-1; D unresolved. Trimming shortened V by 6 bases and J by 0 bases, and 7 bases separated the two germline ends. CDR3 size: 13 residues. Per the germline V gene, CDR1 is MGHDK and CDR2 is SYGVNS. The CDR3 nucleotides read TGTGCCAGCAGACAGACTAGCACAGATACGCAGTATTTT. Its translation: CASRQTSTDTQYF.

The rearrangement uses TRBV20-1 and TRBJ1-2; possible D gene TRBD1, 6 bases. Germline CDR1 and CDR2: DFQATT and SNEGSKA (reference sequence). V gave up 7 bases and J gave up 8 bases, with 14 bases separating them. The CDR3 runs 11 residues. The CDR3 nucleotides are TGCAGTGTCGGACAGTTTGCCGGCTACACCTTC. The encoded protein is CSVGQFAGYTF.

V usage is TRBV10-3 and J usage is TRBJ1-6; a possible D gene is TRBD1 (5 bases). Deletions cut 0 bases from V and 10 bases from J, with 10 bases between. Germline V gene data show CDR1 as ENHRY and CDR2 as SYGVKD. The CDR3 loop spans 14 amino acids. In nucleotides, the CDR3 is TGTGCCATCAGTGAGTCGGGGGGAGGCTCACCCCTCCACTTT. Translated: CAISESGGGSPLHF.

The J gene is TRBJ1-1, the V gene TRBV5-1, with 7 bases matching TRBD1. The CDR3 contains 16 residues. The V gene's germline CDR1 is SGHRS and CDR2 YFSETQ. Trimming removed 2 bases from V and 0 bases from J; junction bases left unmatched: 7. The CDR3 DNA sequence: TGCGCCAGCAGCTTACTGGGACAGCTTATGAACACTGAAGCTTTCTTT. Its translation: CASSLLGQLMNTEAFF.

The CDR3 region is CASLVGGWNTEAFF. In DNA form, the CDR3 reads TGTGCCAGCTTGGTGGGGGGATGGAACACTGAAGCTTTCTTT. The gene calls are TRBV6-6 and TRBJ1-1; tentatively, D is TRBD1 (5 bases). Deletions cut 8 bases from V and 1 base from J, with 14 bases between. CDR3 length: 14 amino acids. Per the germline V gene, CDR1 is MNHNY and CDR2 is SVGAGI (reference sequence).